In its sample, the clone carrying this T cell receptor beta chain was seen once. Memory CD4+ T cells were sorted as CD4+CD45RO+CD25- cells. TCRdb passed the 5' RACE reads through MiXCR, listing each CDR3 protein once. This sample has about 5,800 distinct CDR3 sequences; approximately 31% occur once, and the top ten carry approximately 7.5%. The V gene's germline CDR1 is SEHNR and CDR2 FQNEAQ (reference sequence). The CDR3 has 13 amino acids. V gave up 5 bases and J gave up 6 bases; unmatched junction bases: 2. The sequencing sample was made of memory CD4+ T cells sorted from a lymph node. Subset of the sample: memory CD4+ T cells, CD4+CD45RO+CD25-. V gene TRBV7-9 combines with J gene TRBJ1-5, with 9 bases matching TRBD1. The clonotype was recovered from a female donor with breast cancer. The CDR3 is CASSGQGTQPQHF. The CDR3 DNA reads TGTGCCAGCAGCGGACAGGGGACTCAGCCCCAGCATTTT.